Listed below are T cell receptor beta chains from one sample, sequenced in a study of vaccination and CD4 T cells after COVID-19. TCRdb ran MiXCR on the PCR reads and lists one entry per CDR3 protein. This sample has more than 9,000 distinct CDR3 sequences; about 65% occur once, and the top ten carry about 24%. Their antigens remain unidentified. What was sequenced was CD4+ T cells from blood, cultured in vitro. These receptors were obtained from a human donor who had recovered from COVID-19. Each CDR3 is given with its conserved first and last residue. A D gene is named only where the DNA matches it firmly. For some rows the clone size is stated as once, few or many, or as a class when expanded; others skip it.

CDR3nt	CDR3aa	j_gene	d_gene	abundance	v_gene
TGTGCCAGCAGTTACTCGAGGCAGGGGAAAACCATGAACACTGAAGCTTTCTTT	CASSYSRQGKTMNTEAFF	TRBJ1-1	-	-	TRBV6-5
TGTGCCAGCAGTACAACTAGTTCTCTCGTTGGGGAGACCCAGTACTTC	CASSTTSSLVGETQYF	TRBJ2-5	-	large	TRBV6-1
TGTGCCAGTAGTATAGGTCCAGAGACCTACGAGCAGTACTTC	CASSIGPETYEQYF	TRBJ2-7	-	-	TRBV19
TGTGCCAGCAGTTACAGCTCTGGAAACACCATATATTTT	CASSYSSGNTIYF	TRBJ1-3	-	-	TRBV6-2/TRBV6-3
TGTGCCAGCTCACCCCTCTCCGGCGGGAGAAATAGCGAGCAGTACTTC	CASSPLSGGRNSEQYF	TRBJ2-7	TRBD2	-	TRBV18
TGCAGTGCGCGATCGCCGGGACAGGGTAGTGGATCACCCCTCCACTTT	CSARSPGQGSGSPLHF	TRBJ1-6	TRBD1	few	TRBV20-1
TGTGCCAGCAGTTATCGCACACTTAATCAGCCCCAGCATTTT	CASSYRTLNQPQHF	TRBJ1-5	-	-	TRBV6-2/TRBV6-3
TGTGCCAGCAGCCCCCCCGGGAGGCCCAATGAGCAGTTCTTC	CASSPPGRPNEQFF	TRBJ2-1	TRBD2	-	TRBV7-9
TGCAGTGCTAGGCAAGGTCTCCTCTACGAGCAGTACTTC	CSARQGLLYEQYF	TRBJ2-7	-	once	TRBV20-1
TGCGCCAGCAGCTTGGGGTCTAGCGGGATTGAGAATGAGCAGTTCTTC	CASSLGSSGIENEQFF	TRBJ2-1	TRBD2	-	TRBV5-1
TGTGCCAGTACCGCGGCCAGATCTGGAAACACCATATATTTT	CASTAARSGNTIYF	TRBJ1-3	-	-	TRBV19